This T cell receptor (beta chain) was retrieved from a study of response to subunit inactivated influenza vaccine. Study-wide results and caveats: Authors suggested few new T cells are recruited by each seasonal influenza vaccination.

MiXCR was run by TCRdb on the RT-PCR reads, yielding one entry per CDR3 protein. The sample holds 500,000 to 600,000 distinct CDR3 sequences, 10% to 15% seen once. Comments on this clonotype: Antigen unknown.

Germline CDR1 reads MNHNS; CDR2 reads SASEGT. With 6 bases removed from V and 5 bases from J, the gap between germline ends came to 22 bases. The CDR3 extends over 16 amino acids. The rearrangement uses TRBV6-1 and TRBJ2-5; perhaps D is TRBD1 or TRBD2 (5 bases each). The clonotype comes from a man in his fifties or sixties who received an inactivated influenza vaccine. This sample comprised PBMCs from blood, obtained 45 days after vaccination. The CDR3 DNA reads as TGTGCCAGCAGCCACCGGGGACGCCCGGTGGGGGAGACCCAGTACTTC. This sequence encodes CASSHRGRPVGETQYF.